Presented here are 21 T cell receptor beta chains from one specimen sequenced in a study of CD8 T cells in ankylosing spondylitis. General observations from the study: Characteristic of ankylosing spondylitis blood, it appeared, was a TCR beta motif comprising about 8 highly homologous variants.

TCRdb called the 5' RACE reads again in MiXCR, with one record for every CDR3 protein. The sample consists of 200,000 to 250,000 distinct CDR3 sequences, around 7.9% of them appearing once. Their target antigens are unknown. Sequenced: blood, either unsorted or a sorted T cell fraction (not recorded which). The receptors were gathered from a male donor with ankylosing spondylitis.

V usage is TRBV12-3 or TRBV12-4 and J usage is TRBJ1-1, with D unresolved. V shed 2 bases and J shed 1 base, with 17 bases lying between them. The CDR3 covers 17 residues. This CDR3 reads CASSLPRLATGNTEAFF. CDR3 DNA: TGTGCCAGCAGTTTACCCCGACTAGCAACCGGGAACACTGAAGCTTTCTTT.

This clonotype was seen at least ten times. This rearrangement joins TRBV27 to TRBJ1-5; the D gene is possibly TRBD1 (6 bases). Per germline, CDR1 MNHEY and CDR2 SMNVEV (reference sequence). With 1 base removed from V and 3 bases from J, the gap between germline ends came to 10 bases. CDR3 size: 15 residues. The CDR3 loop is CASSLYQGFNQPQHF. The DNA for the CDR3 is TGTGCCAGCAGTTTATACCAGGGGTTCAATCAGCCCCAGCATTTT.

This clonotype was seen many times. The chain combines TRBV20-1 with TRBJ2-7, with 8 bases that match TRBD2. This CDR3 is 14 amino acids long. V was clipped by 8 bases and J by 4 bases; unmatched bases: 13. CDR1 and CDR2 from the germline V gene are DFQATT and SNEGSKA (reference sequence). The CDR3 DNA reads TGCAGTCTCGGAGGACTAGCTTCCCGATACGAGCAGTACTTC. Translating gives CSLGGLASRYEQYF.

CDR3 amino acids: CASSLFGDREKYTDTQYF. CDR3 nucleotide sequence: TGTGCCAGCAGCTTATTCGGAGACAGGGAGAAATACACAGATACGCAGTATTTT. This chain joins TRBV5-5 and TRBJ2-3, with TRBD1 matching over 7 bases. V dropped 2 bases and J dropped 2; count of bases not matched to a gene: 14. From germline, CDR1 is SGHKS and CDR2 YYEKEE (reference sequence). The CDR3 consists of 18 residues.

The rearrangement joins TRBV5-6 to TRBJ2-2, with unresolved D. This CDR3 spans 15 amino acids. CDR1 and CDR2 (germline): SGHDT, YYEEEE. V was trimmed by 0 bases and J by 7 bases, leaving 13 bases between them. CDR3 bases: TGTGCCAGCAGCTTGGGGGCGTATTACGTCGGGGAGCTGTTTTTT. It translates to CASSLGAYYVGELFF.

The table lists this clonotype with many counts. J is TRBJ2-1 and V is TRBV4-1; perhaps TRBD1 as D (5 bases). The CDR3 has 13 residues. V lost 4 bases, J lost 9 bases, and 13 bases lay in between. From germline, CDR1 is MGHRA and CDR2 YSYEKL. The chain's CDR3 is CASSRSDQGEQFF. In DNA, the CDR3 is TGCGCCAGCAGCCGCTCGGACCAGGGTGAGCAGTTCTTC.

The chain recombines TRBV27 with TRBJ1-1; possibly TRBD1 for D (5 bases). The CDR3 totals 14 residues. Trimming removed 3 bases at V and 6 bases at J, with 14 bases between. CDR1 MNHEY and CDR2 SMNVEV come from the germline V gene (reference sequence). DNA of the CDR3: TGTGCCAGCAGTTTTGTTGGGGGGGGTGCTGAAGCTTTCTTT. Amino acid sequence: CASSFVGGGAEAFF.

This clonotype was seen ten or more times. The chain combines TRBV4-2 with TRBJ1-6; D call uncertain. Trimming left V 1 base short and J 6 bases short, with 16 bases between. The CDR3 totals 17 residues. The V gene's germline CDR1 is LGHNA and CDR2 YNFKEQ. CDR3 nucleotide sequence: TGTGCCAGCAGCCAAGCTGGCAGACCACACGGTAATTCACCCCTCCACTTT. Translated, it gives CASSQAGRPHGNSPLHF.

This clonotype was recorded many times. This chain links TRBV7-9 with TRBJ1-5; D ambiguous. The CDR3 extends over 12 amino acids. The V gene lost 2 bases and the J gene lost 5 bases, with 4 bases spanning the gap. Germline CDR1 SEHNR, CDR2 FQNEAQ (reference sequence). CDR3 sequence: CASSLRDQPQHF. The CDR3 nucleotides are TGTGCCAGCAGCTTAAGAGATCAGCCCCAGCATTTT.

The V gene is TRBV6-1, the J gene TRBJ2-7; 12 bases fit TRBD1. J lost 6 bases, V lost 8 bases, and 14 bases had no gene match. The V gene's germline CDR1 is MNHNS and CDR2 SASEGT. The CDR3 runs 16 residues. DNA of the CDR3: TGTGCCAGCCGGGGGACAGGGGGCCCACGTTGGGGCGAGCAGTACTTC. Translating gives CASRGTGGPRWGEQYF.

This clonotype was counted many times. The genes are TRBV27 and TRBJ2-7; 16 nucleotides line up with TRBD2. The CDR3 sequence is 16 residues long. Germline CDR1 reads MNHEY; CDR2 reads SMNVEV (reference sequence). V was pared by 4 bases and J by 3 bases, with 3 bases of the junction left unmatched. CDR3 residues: CASSSGLAGGLYEQYF. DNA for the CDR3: TGTGCCAGCAGTTCGGGACTAGCGGGGGGGCTCTACGAGCAGTACTTC.

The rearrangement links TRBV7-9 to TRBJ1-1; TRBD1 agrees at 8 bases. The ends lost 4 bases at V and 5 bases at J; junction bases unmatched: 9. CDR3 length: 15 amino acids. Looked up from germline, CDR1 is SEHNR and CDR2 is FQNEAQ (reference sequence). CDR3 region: CASSSQGQGRTEAFF. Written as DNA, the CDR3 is TGTGCCAGCAGCTCCCAAGGACAGGGAAGGACTGAAGCTTTCTTT.

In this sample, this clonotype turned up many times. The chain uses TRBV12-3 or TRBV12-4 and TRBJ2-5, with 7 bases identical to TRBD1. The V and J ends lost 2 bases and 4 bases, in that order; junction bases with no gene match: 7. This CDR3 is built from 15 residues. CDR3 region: CASSLIGGRGETQYF. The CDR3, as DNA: TGTGCCAGCAGTTTAATAGGGGGCCGGGGAGAGACCCAGTACTTC.

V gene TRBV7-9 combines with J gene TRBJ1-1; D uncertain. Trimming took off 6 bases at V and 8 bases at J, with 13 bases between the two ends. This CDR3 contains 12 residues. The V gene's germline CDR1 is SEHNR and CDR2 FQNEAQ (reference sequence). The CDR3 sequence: CASSQAYLEAFF. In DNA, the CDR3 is TGTGCCAGCAGTCAAGCCTACCTGGAAGCTTTCTTT.

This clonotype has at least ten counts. This CDR3 reads CASSLKQLPPNNEQFF. The CDR3 DNA reads as TGTGCCAGCAGCTTAAAACAGTTGCCACCAAACAATGAGCAGTTCTTC. The chain recombines TRBV7-9 with TRBJ2-1; D ambiguous. The CDR3 is 16 amino acids. Germline values: CDR1 SEHNR, CDR2 FQNEAQ (reference sequence). The germline V and J ends were trimmed by 2 bases and 5 bases, with 16 bases remaining between them.

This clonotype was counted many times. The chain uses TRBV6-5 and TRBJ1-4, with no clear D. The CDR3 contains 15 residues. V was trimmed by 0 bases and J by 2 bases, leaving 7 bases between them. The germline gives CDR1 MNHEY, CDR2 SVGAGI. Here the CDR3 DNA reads TGTGCCAGCAGTTACTCGGACGGTACTAATGAAAAACTGTTTTTT. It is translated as CASSYSDGTNEKLFF.

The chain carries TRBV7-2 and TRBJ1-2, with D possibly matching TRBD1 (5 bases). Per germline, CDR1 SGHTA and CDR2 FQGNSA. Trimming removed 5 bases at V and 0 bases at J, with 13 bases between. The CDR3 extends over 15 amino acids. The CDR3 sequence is CASSPRGAPNYGYTF. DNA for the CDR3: TGTGCCAGCAGCCCCCGAGGGGCGCCTAACTATGGCTACACCTTC.

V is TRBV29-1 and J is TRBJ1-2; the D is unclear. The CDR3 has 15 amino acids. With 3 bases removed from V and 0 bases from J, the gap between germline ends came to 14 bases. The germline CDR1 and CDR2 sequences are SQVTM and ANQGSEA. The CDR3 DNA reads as TGCAGCGTTGATGCAGGCTTCTACCCTAACTATGGCTACACCTTC. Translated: CSVDAGFYPNYGYTF.

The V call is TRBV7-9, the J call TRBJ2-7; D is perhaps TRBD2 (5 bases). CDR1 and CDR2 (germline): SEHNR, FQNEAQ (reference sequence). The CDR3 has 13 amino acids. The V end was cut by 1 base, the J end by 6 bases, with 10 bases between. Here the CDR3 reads CASSLVDRGEQYF. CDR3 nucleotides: TGTGCCAGCAGCTTAGTCGACCGGGGCGAGCAGTACTTC.

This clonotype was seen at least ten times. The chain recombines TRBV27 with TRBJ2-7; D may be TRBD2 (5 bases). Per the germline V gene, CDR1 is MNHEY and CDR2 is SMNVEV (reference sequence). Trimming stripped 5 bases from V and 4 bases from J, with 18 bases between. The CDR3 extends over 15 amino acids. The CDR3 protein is CASSTFYEGGYEQYF. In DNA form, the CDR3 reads TGTGCCAGCAGTACCTTCTATGAGGGTGGGTACGAGCAGTACTTC.

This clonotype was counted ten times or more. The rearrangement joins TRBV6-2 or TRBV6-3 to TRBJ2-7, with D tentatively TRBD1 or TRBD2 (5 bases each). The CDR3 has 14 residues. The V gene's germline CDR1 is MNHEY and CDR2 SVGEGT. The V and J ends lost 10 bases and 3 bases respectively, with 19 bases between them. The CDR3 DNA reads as TGTGCCATAAAGTCCCGTGGGACGGACTACGAGCAGTACTTC. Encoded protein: CAIKSRGTDYEQYF.